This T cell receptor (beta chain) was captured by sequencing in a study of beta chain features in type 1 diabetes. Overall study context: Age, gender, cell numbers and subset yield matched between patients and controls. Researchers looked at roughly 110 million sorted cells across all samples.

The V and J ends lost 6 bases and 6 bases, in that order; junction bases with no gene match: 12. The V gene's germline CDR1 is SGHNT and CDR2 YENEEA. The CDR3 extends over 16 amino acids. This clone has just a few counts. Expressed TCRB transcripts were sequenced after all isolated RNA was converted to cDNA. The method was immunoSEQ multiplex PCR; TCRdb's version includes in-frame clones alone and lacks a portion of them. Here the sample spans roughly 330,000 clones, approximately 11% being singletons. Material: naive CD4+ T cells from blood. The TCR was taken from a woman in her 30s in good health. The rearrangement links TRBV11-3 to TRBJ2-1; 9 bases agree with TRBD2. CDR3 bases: TGTGCCAGCAGTCCTAGTCCGGTAGCGGGAGTCAATGAGCAGTTCTTC. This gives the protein CASSPSPVAGVNEQFF.